This is a list of T cell receptor beta chains from one sample in a study of early T cells in non-severe SARS-CoV-2 infection. TCRdb ran MiXCR on the 5' RACE reads and lists one entry per CDR3 protein. The sample has around 56,000 distinct CDR3 sequences, roughly an eighth seen once. Here the sequenced sample was whole blood, taken at baseline. Every receptor here comes from an adult who was a healthcare worker with PCR-confirmed SARS-CoV-2 infection or an uninfected control (not recorded which). CDR3s include the opening cysteine and the closing phenylalanine or tryptophan. Fields, in order: J gene, D gene, V gene, clone size, CDR3 protein, CDR3 DNA. D genes are given only for firm matches. Size is stated for part of the rows, as once, few or many counts, or as a class when the clone is expanded.

j_gene: TRBJ1-5
d_gene: NA
v_gene: TRBV6-2/TRBV6-3
abundance: NA
CDR3aa: CASSYIGQSSNQPQHF
CDR3nt: TGTGCCAGCAGTTACATCGGACAGTCTAGCAATCAGCCCCAGCATTTT

j_gene: TRBJ1-2
d_gene: NA
v_gene: TRBV28
abundance: NA
CDR3aa: CASSLSASLDGYTF
CDR3nt: TGTGCCAGCAGTTTGTCAGCCTCTTTGGATGGCTACACCTTC

j_gene: TRBJ2-1
d_gene: TRBD1
v_gene: TRBV10-3
abundance: many
CDR3aa: CAIRGRTGNNEQFF
CDR3nt: TGTGCCATCAGGGGAAGGACAGGTAACAATGAGCAGTTCTTC

j_gene: TRBJ2-7
d_gene: TRBD2
v_gene: TRBV5-1
abundance: many
CDR3aa: CASRSTSSYEQYF
CDR3nt: TGCGCCAGCAGGTCGACTAGCTCTTACGAGCAGTACTTC

j_gene: TRBJ2-2
d_gene: TRBD2
v_gene: TRBV7-9
abundance: few
CDR3aa: CASSGGLAGNTGELFF
CDR3nt: TGTGCCAGCAGCGGGGGACTAGCGGGAAACACCGGGGAGCTGTTTTTT

j_gene: TRBJ2-2
d_gene: NA
v_gene: TRBV7-2
abundance: few
CDR3aa: CASSLEVGGGELFF
CDR3nt: TGTGCCAGCAGCTTAGAAGTTGGGGGCGGGGAGCTGTTTTTT

j_gene: TRBJ2-7
d_gene: NA
v_gene: TRBV5-1
abundance: NA
CDR3aa: CASSWGADSPQEQYF
CDR3nt: TGCGCCAGCAGCTGGGGGGCAGACAGTCCCCAAGAGCAGTACTTC

j_gene: TRBJ1-2
d_gene: NA
v_gene: TRBV19
abundance: NA
CDR3aa: CASGDREKSYGYTF
CDR3nt: TGTGCCAGTGGGGACCGAGAAAAAAGCTATGGCTACACCTTC

j_gene: TRBJ1-4
d_gene: NA
v_gene: TRBV5-1
abundance: NA
CDR3aa: CASSATGGEKLFF
CDR3nt: TGCGCCAGCAGCGCGACGGGAGGGGAAAAACTGTTTTTT

j_gene: TRBJ2-3
d_gene: NA
v_gene: TRBV28
abundance: NA
CDR3aa: CASSQDFRGDTQYF
CDR3nt: TGTGCCAGCAGCCAGGACTTTCGGGGAGATACGCAGTATTTT